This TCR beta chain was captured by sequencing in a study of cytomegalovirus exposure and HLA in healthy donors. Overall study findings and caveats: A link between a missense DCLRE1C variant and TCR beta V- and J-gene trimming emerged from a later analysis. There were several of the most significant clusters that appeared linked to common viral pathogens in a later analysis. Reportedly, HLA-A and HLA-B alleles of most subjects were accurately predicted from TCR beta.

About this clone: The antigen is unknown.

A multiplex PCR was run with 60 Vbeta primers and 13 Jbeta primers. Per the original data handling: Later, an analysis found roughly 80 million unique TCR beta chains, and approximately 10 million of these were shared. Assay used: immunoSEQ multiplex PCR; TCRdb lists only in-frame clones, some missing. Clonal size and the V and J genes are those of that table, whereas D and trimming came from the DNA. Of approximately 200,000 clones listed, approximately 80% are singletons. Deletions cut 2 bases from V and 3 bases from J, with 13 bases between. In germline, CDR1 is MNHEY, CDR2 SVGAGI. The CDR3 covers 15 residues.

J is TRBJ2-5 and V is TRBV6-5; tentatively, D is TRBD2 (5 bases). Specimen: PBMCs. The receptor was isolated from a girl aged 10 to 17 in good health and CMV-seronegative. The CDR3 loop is CASSYRGPPEETQYF. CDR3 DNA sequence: TGTGCCAGCAGTTACCGGGGTCCCCCCGAAGAGACCCAGTACTTC.